This TCR beta chain was observed in a study of T cell repertoires in cytomegalovirus infection. Using its own MiXCR run on the reads, TCRdb lists one record per CDR3 protein. The sample includes almost 500,000 distinct CDR3 sequences, about 11% of them seen just once. Germline V CDR1 and CDR2: KGHDR, SFDVKD. This CDR3 comprises 17 residues. V lost 4 bases to trimming and J lost 8 bases; unmatched junction nucleotides: 14. The rearrangement joins TRBV24-1 to TRBJ2-2; TRBD1 matches 8 bases. Material: PBMCs. This clonotype was sampled from a human donor in good health (CMV status not recorded). Some clones in this sample may be carry-over from other donors' samples. The CDR3: CATSDRGQGWRAGELFF. DNA of the CDR3: TGTGCCACCAGTGACCGCGGACAGGGATGGAGGGCTGGGGAGCTGTTTTTT.